The next 20 T cell receptor beta chains were all read from a single sample in a study of human T cells and chemical hapten exposure. TCRdb ran MiXCR on the RACE reads and lists one entry per CDR3 protein. The sample contains about 99,000 distinct CDR3 sequences, 12% of which appear only once. Time point of the sample: patch test 1, 2 weeks after DPC sensitization. Treatment here: therapeutic diphenylcyclopropenone sensitization with weekly scalp DPC. The sequenced sample was whole blood, obtained in connection with sensitization to the hapten diphenylcyclopropenone (DPC). The origin of the receptors is a woman aged 40 to 55 with alopecia areata. Some clones in this sample may be carry-over from other donors' samples.

There are many counts of this clonotype. The CDR3 DNA sequence: TGCGCCAGCAGCCAAGCCCGACTAGCGGGTACCTACAATGAGCAGTTCTTC. Amino acid sequence: CASSQARLAGTYNEQFF. J is TRBJ2-1 and V is TRBV4-3; TRBD2 agrees at 10 bases. J was trimmed by 2 bases and V by 1 base; bases with no gene match: 5. Germline lookup yields CDR1 LGHNA and CDR2 YSLEER. The CDR3 contains 17 residues.

The V gene is TRBV5-8, the J gene TRBJ2-3, with unresolved D. This CDR3 has 14 amino acids. Germline CDR1 reads SGHTS; CDR2 reads YDEGEE. The V gene lost 4 bases and the J gene lost 0 bases, with 9 bases spanning the gap. CDR3 protein: CASSPRPSTDTQYF. The CDR3 nucleotides read TGTGCCAGCAGCCCGAGGCCGAGCACAGATACGCAGTATTTT.

This chain joins TRBV7-9 and TRBJ1-4; maybe TRBD1 (5 bases). This CDR3 has 17 residues. V lost 4 bases to trimming and J lost 0 bases, with 15 bases between them. From germline, CDR1 is SEHNR and CDR2 FQNEAQ (reference sequence). This chain's CDR3 is CASSSPGPETTNEKLFF. The CDR3 DNA follows: TGTGCCAGCAGCTCGCCGGGGCCCGAAACAACTAATGAAAAACTGTTTTTT.

DNA for the CDR3: TGCGCCAGCAGCCAAACGAACAGGGCCTACGAGCAGTACTTC. As protein: CASSQTNRAYEQYF. The chain joins TRBV5-1 to TRBJ2-7; TRBD1 might be the D (6 bases). The CDR3 covers 14 residues. Germline-derived CDR1 and CDR2 are SGHRS and YFSETQ. V was trimmed by 4 bases and J by 2 bases, leaving 13 bases between them.

This clonotype was found a few times. The CDR3 loop is CASSLSANEQFF. The CDR3 DNA is TGTGCCAGCAGTCTTAGTGCCAATGAGCAGTTCTTC. The chain employs TRBV6-2 or TRBV6-3 and TRBJ2-1; D gene uncertain. Germline CDR1 reads MNHEY; CDR2 reads SVGEGT. With 5 bases removed from V and 6 bases from J, the gap between germline ends came to 8 bases. There are 12 residues in the CDR3.

The V and J genes are TRBV10-2 and TRBJ2-7; 7 bases agree with TRBD1. The CDR3 consists of 11 residues. Germline CDR1 is WSHSY and CDR2 is SAAADI. Trimming took 5 bases from V and 7 from J; bases not matched to a gene: 2. The CDR3 DNA is TGCGCCAGCAGTACCAGGGGGGAGCAGTACTTC. This codes for CASSTRGEQYF.

Only a few counts were recorded for this clonotype. The chain's CDR3 is CASSRPQGAYTGELFF. The DNA for the CDR3 is TGTGCCAGCAGCCGGCCCCAGGGGGCTTACACCGGGGAGCTGTTTTTT. This chain uses TRBV5-6 with TRBJ2-2, with 8 bases aligning to TRBD1. CDR1 SGHDT and CDR2 YYEEEE come from the germline V gene. CDR3 length: 16 residues. Germline trimming cut 4 bases from V and 3 bases from J; bases unmatched to any gene: 8.

The rearrangement links TRBV9 to TRBJ1-1; D uncertain. The CDR3 is 13 residues long. Germline V gene sequence: CDR1 SGDLS, CDR2 YYNGEE. Trimming removed 2 bases from V and 1 base from J, with 6 bases in between. The CDR3, as DNA: TGTGCCAGCAGCGTGACTCCGAACACTGAAGCTTTCTTT. This sequence encodes CASSVTPNTEAFF.

A single count supports this clonotype. The J gene is TRBJ2-1, the V gene TRBV11-2; the D is unclear. The V and J ends lost 2 bases and 3 bases respectively, with 8 bases between them. The CDR3 contains 14 residues. Looked up from germline, CDR1 is SGHAT and CDR2 is FQNNGV. The CDR3 region is CASSLQDGYNEQFF. The CDR3 coding sequence is TGTGCCAGCAGCTTACAGGATGGCTACAATGAGCAGTTCTTC.

The table lists this clonotype with a count of one. This rearrangement joins TRBV20-1 to TRBJ1-1, with D tentatively TRBD1 (6 bases). The CDR3 covers 13 residues. The germline V and J ends were trimmed by 5 bases and 3 bases, with 13 bases remaining between them. Per the germline V gene, CDR1 is DFQATT and CDR2 is SNEGSKA (reference sequence). CDR3 DNA: TGCAGTGCTCCTAAGAACAGGGACACTGAAGCTTTCTTT. This gives the protein CSAPKNRDTEAFF.

This clonotype showed up many times. The chain has TRBV7-9 and TRBJ2-7; D is uncertain. The CDR3 covers 14 residues. Trimming pared 5 bases from V and 7 bases from J, leaving 18 bases between. CDR1 SEHNR and CDR2 FQNEAQ come from the germline V gene (reference sequence). The CDR3 is CASSPVTGRAEQYF. The CDR3 coding sequence is TGTGCCAGCAGCCCCGTCACCGGACGGGCGGAGCAGTACTTC.

Concerning this clonotype: A read error is possible here, since a much larger clone lies one base away. The V and J genes are TRBV19 and TRBJ2-7, with D tentatively TRBD1 or TRBD2 (6 bases each). The CDR3 runs to 15 residues. Trimming removed 8 bases at V and 3 bases at J, with 20 bases between. Germline V gene sequence: CDR1 LNHDA, CDR2 SQIVND (reference sequence). The CDR3 loop reads CASGAGSGAFYEQYF. The CDR3 DNA follows: TGTGCCAGTGGTGCCGGTTCGGGGGCATTCTACGAGCAGTACTTC.

This clonotype was found many times. This rearrangement joins TRBV20-1 to TRBJ2-1, with 9 bases that match TRBD1. The CDR3 runs 14 residues. V gave up 4 bases and J gave up 7 bases; unmatched junction bases: 8. From germline, CDR1 is DFQATT and CDR2 SNEGSKA (reference sequence). CDR3 nucleotides: TGCAGTGCTATGGACAGGGGAGGGAGGAATGAGCAGTTCTTC. Its translation is CSAMDRGGRNEQFF.

This clonotype was observed a few times. The chain is built from TRBV3-1 and TRBJ2-1; TRBD2 aligns across 9 bases. The germline gives CDR1 LGHDT, CDR2 YNNKEL (reference sequence). The CDR3 spans 17 residues. With V trimmed by 8 bases and J by 4 bases, 15 bases remained unmatched. The CDR3 spells CASSPQVLAGAYNEQFF. The CDR3 DNA sequence: TGTGCCAGCTCGCCTCAGGTCTTAGCGGGAGCATACAATGAGCAGTTCTTC.

A few counts support this clonotype. V usage is TRBV7-2 and J usage is TRBJ2-3, with a possible D match to TRBD2 (6 bases). From germline, CDR1 is SGHTA and CDR2 FQGNSA. Trimming stripped 1 base from V and 1 base from J, with 9 bases between. The CDR3 runs to 15 residues. CDR3 in DNA: TGTGCCAGCAGCTTAGTGTTAGCGGGCACAGATACGCAGTATTTT. It encodes CASSLVLAGTDTQYF.

This chain links TRBV24-1 with TRBJ2-3; D possibly corresponds to TRBD1 (6 bases). Germline V gene data show CDR1 as KGHDR and CDR2 as SFDVKD. The CDR3 consists of 14 residues. Trimming took 6 bases from V and 3 from J, leaving 12 bases between them. CDR3 sequence reads: CATSREGGTDTQYF. The CDR3 bases are TGTGCCACCAGTCGGGAAGGGGGTACAGATACGCAGTATTTT.

This clonotype was counted between two and nine times. The rearrangement joins TRBV4-3 to TRBJ2-1; 8 bases map to TRBD2. The CDR3 totals 15 residues. Trimming at V came to 4 bases and at J to 4 bases, leaving 6 bases not matched to a gene. Germline V gene lookup returns CDR1 LGHNA and CDR2 YSLEER. The CDR3 region has the DNA TGCGCCAGCAGCCGGAGAGCGGGAGCTTACAATGAGCAGTTCTTC. This translates into CASSRRAGAYNEQFF.

CDR3 nucleotides: TGTGCCAGCAGTCCCGGGCCAGGGAGGGTGGACTACGAGCAGTACTTC. Translating gives CASSPGPGRVDYEQYF. The chain has TRBV28 and TRBJ2-7; 7 bases line up with TRBD2. The CDR3 totals 16 residues. Germline V gene sequence: CDR1 MDHEN, CDR2 SYDVKM. The V and J ends lost 5 bases and 3 bases, in that order; junction bases with no gene match: 13.

The CDR3 here is CASSVQLATEQFF. Here the CDR3 DNA reads TGTGCCAGCAGCGTTCAGCTAGCGACTGAGCAGTTCTTC. The chain carries TRBV3-1 and TRBJ2-1, with a possible D match to TRBD2 (6 bases). The germline CDR1 and CDR2 sequences are LGHDT and YNNKEL (reference sequence). The CDR3 is made up of 13 amino acids. The ends were cut back, 5 bases at V and 9 bases at J, with 14 bases in the middle.

This clonotype was detected a few times. The CDR3 loop reads CSVEDRGNFEKLFF. CDR3 bases: TGCAGCGTTGAAGATCGGGGGAACTTTGAAAAACTGTTTTTT. The V call is TRBV29-1, the J call TRBJ1-4; maybe TRBD1 (5 bases). The germline V gene encodes CDR1 SQVTM and CDR2 ANQGSEA. Trimming left V 0 bases short and J 7 bases short, with 12 bases between. CDR3 size: 14 residues.